The following is a T cell receptor beta chain sequence with its context. Its matching antigen is unknown. The junction departs from germline at one end; a sequencing error may be responsible. These data come from a study of tumor and adjacent non-tumor tissue in lung cancer. The overall study: Stage I to III disease affected about nine men and 5 women aged about 31 to 76.

Study-level findings and limits: Significantly higher TCR diversity was found in tumor than normal lung. Higher tumor TCR diversity was associated with shorter survival.

RNA was extracted from bulk tissue without any cell sorting. Distant lung tissue was collected more than 3 cm away from the tumor edge. TCRbeta libraries were built with three rounds of nested PCR, modified from ARM-PCR. Using its own MiXCR run on the multiplex PCR reads, TCRdb lists one record per CDR3 protein. The sample comprises about 67,000 distinct CDR3 sequences, about 77% of which are singletons, and 45% rests with the top ten. The clonotype was recovered from a man aged 55 to 69 with non-small cell lung cancer. Sequencing was done on a sample of distant non-tumor lung tissue.

CDR3 nucleotide sequence: TGTGCCAGCAACTTGGACAGGGAATGGACCGGGGAGCTGTTTTTT. Amino acids: CASNLDREWTGELFF. The chain joins TRBV5-5 to TRBJ2-2; 8 bases map to TRBD1. The CDR3 runs to 15 residues. Germline V gene lookup returns CDR1 SGHKS and CDR2 YYEKEE (reference sequence).